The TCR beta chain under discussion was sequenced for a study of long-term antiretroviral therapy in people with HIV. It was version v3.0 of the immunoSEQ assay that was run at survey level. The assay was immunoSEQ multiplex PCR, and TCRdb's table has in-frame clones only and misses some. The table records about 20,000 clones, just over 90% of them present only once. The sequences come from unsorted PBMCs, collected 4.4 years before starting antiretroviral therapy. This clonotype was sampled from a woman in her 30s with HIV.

The CDR3 is CAWRPGAGNTIYF. The CDR3 DNA follows: TGTGCCTGGAGACCAGGGGCAGGAAACACCATATATTTT. The rearrangement links TRBV30 to TRBJ1-3, with D maybe TRBD1 (6 bases). Germline values: CDR1 GTSNPN, CDR2 SVGIG (reference sequence). The V end was cut by 3 bases, the J end by 4 bases, with 10 bases between. The CDR3 is 13 residues long.